Below are 27 T cell receptor beta chains sequenced from a single sample in a study of blood T cells in healthy people across ages. A sample-barcoded 5' primer and a J-beta primer mix were used in a second PCR of roughly 7 to 11 cycles. TCRdb passed the 5' RACE reads through MiXCR, listing each CDR3 protein once. Of approximately 670,000 distinct CDR3 sequences detected, around 43% appear once; the ten largest clones hold around 30%. Material: blood. These receptors originate from a man older than 75 in good health.

Comments on this clonotype: This clone may be a read error of a much larger clone one base away. The V call is TRBV29-1, the J call TRBJ2-7; 8 nucleotides align to TRBD1. The CDR3 is made up of 14 amino acids. Germline-derived CDR1 and CDR2 are SQVTM and ANQGSEA. Trimming cost V 6 bases and J 7 bases; bases outside gene matches: 14. CDR3 region: CSVDRGFGYNEQYF. CDR3 bases: TGCAGCGTAGACAGGGGATTTGGGTACAATGAGCAGTACTTC.

Comments on this clonotype: One end of the junction is discordant with germline, which a read error may explain. The V gene is TRBV20-1, the J gene TRBJ2-5, with 9 bases fitting TRBD2. The CDR3 sequence is 15 residues long. Germline assignment: CDR1 DFQATT and CDR2 SNEGSKA (reference sequence). CDR3 in DNA: TGCAGTGCTAGGTACTCTAGCGGGAAGGGAGAGACCCGGTACTTC. Encoded protein: CSARYSSGKGETRYF.

The gene calls are TRBV12-3 or TRBV12-4 and TRBJ2-1, with TRBD1 matching over 9 bases. The CDR3 runs to 15 residues. V trimming: 5 bases; J trimming: 6 bases; junction bases outside the gene matches: 8. As DNA, the CDR3 is TGTGCCAGCAGTGGGGGGGACAGGGTCGGCAATGAGCAGTTCTTC. Its protein is CASSGGDRVGNEQFF.

This clonotype was seen a few times. The rearrangement joins TRBV21-1 to TRBJ2-3; the table's TRBD2 call for D was not verified on the DNA. TRBV21-1 is marked as a pseudogene. CDR3 size: 14 residues. Written as DNA, the CDR3 is TGTGCCAGCAGAGAGACTAGCTTGGAAGATACGCAGTATTTT. This gives the protein CASRETSLEDTQYF.

This clonotype was seen just once. A much more abundant neighbour one base away suggests this may be a read error. The J gene is TRBJ1-5, the V gene TRBV3-1; TRBD1 is a possible D gene (5 bases). Germline V gene sequence: CDR1 LGHDT, CDR2 YNNKEL (reference sequence). Trimming pared 2 bases from V and 5 bases from J, leaving 10 bases between. There are 14 residues in the CDR3. The CDR3 coding sequence is TGTGCCAGCAGCCAAAGGGACGGATATCAGCCCCAGCATTTT. It codes for CASSQRDGYQPQHF.

About this clonotype: This could be a read error, since a much larger clone is one nucleotide away. V usage is TRBV2 and J usage is TRBJ2-5, with 10 bases aligning to TRBD1. After removal of 6 bases from V and 11 bases from J, the junction contained 15 bases not matched to a gene. The CDR3 is 15 residues long. The germline V gene encodes CDR1 SNHLY and CDR2 FYNNEI. The CDR3 DNA sequence: TGTGCCAGCAGGGAGGACAGGGGGTCTATCGATGAGCAGTACTTC. Its protein is CASREDRGSIDEQYF. Using reference TRBV2 and TRBJ2-5 for the parts outside the CDR3, the full variable domain is EPEVTQTPSHQVTQMGQEVILRCVPISNHLYFYWYRQILGQKVEFLVSFYNNEISEKSEIFDDQFSVERPDGSNFTLKIRSTKLEDSAMYFCASREDRGSIDEQYFGPGTRLLVL.

This clonotype turned up a few times. This rearrangement joins TRBV4-3 to TRBJ2-3; D is unclear. The germline V and J ends were trimmed by 0 bases and 8 bases, with 9 bases remaining between them. The CDR3 totals 13 residues. Germline V gives CDR1 LGHNA, CDR2 YSLEER. Here the CDR3 DNA reads TGCGCCAGCAGCCAAGAATCCTATGGTACGCAGTATTTT. Translation gives CASSQESYGTQYF.

The V call is TRBV6-1, the J call TRBJ1-5; the D is unclear. This CDR3 spans 15 amino acids. Germline loops: CDR1 MNHNS, CDR2 SASEGT. With 8 bases removed from V and 2 bases from J, the gap between germline ends came to 16 bases. The CDR3 loop is CASASNDLGNQPQHF. The CDR3 DNA reads as TGTGCCAGCGCTTCTAATGATTTAGGCAATCAGCCCCAGCATTTT.

This clonotype was seen more than once but under ten times. The rearrangement links TRBV21-1 to TRBJ1-5; the D call in the table, TRBD1, was not verified against the DNA. TRBV21-1 is assigned pseudogene status. There are 15 residues in the CDR3. The CDR3: CASSKGQGIRQPQHF. CDR3 sequence (DNA): TGTGCCAGCAGCAAAGGACAGGGAATCCGTCAGCCCCAGCATTTT.

The rearrangement joins TRBV2 to TRBJ1-4; D is ambiguous. The CDR3 runs to 15 residues. CDR1 is SNHLY, CDR2 FYNNEI, per germline. Trimming shortened V by 7 bases and J by 1 base, and 13 bases separated the two germline ends. The CDR3 region is CASIERAVTNEKLFF. The DNA of the CDR3 is TGTGCCAGCATCGAGCGGGCGGTAACTAATGAAAAACTGTTTTTT.

The table lists this clonotype with a few counts. The chain carries TRBV20-1 and TRBJ2-7, with 8 bases fitting TRBD2. In germline, CDR1 is DFQATT, CDR2 SNEGSKA (reference sequence). V was pared by 5 bases and J by 6 bases, with 9 bases of the junction left unmatched. CDR3 length: 13 residues. CDR3 sequence: CSAPGTRASEQYF. As DNA, the CDR3 is TGCAGTGCTCCCGGGACTAGGGCAAGCGAGCAGTACTTC.

The V and J genes are TRBV10-3 and TRBJ2-5; no clear D gene. Germline CDR1 is ENHRY and CDR2 is SYGVKD. Trimming removed 5 bases at V and 5 bases at J, with 21 bases between. The CDR3 contains 16 residues. CDR3 region: CAISPGQRTIGETQYF. The CDR3 bases are TGTGCCATCAGTCCCGGCCAGAGGACCATTGGGGAGACCCAGTACTTC.

With respect to this clonotype: One base away lies a much larger clone, so this may be a sequencing read error. V is TRBV4-2 and J is TRBJ1-4; a weak D match, TRBD1 (6 bases). The ends were cut back, 0 bases at V and 8 bases at J, with 16 bases in the middle. The CDR3 has 16 residues. Germline CDR1 reads LGHNA; CDR2 reads YNFKEQ. CDR3 amino acids: CASSQERTEDREKLFF. The DNA for the CDR3 is TGTGCCAGCAGCCAAGAGAGGACAGAAGATCGAGAAAAACTGTTTTTT.

V and J are TRBV27 and TRBJ2-1, with 8 bases lining up with TRBD1. The tail of the sequence fits TRBJ2-7 better, so the J call may be wrong. Germline CDR1 MNHEY, CDR2 SMNVEV (reference sequence). This CDR3 contains 13 residues. As DNA, the CDR3 is TGTGCCAGCAGGAAGACAGGGGCTGGCGAGCAGTACTTC. Protein sequence: CASRKTGAGEQYF.

The chain joins TRBV3-1 to TRBJ2-3; the D gene is possibly TRBD2 (5 bases). V shed 0 bases and J shed 4 bases, with 11 bases lying between them. Germline CDR1 reads LGHDT; CDR2 reads YNNKEL (reference sequence). This CDR3 contains 15 residues. The CDR3 DNA follows: TGTGCCAGCAGCCAAGATCTAGCCAGGTCAGATACGCAGTATTTT. This gives the protein CASSQDLARSDTQYF.

The chain carries TRBV20-1 and TRBJ2-3; possible D gene TRBD2, 5 bases. Germline V gives CDR1 DFQATT, CDR2 SNEGSKA (reference sequence). Trimming took 3 bases from V and 4 from J, leaving 14 bases between them. This CDR3 is built from 14 residues. The CDR3 nucleotides read TGCAGTGCTAGGGCTAGGACTCTAGCAGATACGCAGTATTTT. As protein: CSARARTLADTQYF.

In this sample, this clonotype turned up a few times. V usage is TRBV5-1 and J usage is TRBJ2-1, with 8 nucleotides matching TRBD2. Unmatched junction bases numbered 12, after V lost 4 bases and J lost 9 bases. Germline-derived CDR1 and CDR2 are SGHRS and YFSETQ. This CDR3 has 15 amino acids. As DNA, the CDR3 is TGCGCCAGCAGCCTAACTGCGACTAGCGACGGTGAGCAGTTCTTC. The encoded protein is CASSLTATSDGEQFF.

This clonotype was seen a few times. CDR3 sequence: CASSQGGTSGIQETQYF. The DNA of the CDR3 is TGTGCCAGCAGCCAAGGCGGGACTAGCGGGATCCAAGAGACCCAGTACTTC. The V and J genes are TRBV4-2 and TRBJ2-5, with 13 positions matching TRBD2. V lost 1 base to trimming and J lost 1 base; unmatched junction nucleotides: 3. The CDR3 is 17 amino acids. The germline CDR1 and CDR2 sequences are LGHNA and YNFKEQ.

This clonotype showed up just a few times. This chain links TRBV7-2 with TRBJ1-5; D is possibly TRBD1 (5 bases). Trimming pared 1 base from V and 6 bases from J, leaving 16 bases between. The CDR3 covers 16 residues. Germline lookup yields CDR1 SGHTA and CDR2 FQGNSA. DNA for the CDR3: TGTGCCAGCAGCTTAGGCGCTCGCGTCGGGGGTCAGCCCCAGCATTTT. Its translation: CASSLGARVGGQPQHF. Together with reference TRBV7-2 and TRBJ1-5, the CDR3 gives the full variable domain: GAGVSQSPSNKVTEKGKDVELRCDPISGHTALYWYRQSLGQGLEFLIYFQGNSAPDKSGLPSDRFSAERTGGSVSTLTIQRTQQEDSAVYLCASSLGARVGGQPQHFGDGTRLSIL.

Comments on this clonotype: The junction differs from germline at one of its ends, possibly a read error. The rearrangement uses TRBV20-1 and TRBJ2-3, with 7 bases lining up with TRBD1. Germline V gene sequence: CDR1 DFQATT, CDR2 SNEGSKA (reference sequence). There are 14 residues in the CDR3. CDR3 coding DNA: TGCAGTGCTAAAAGACAGGGTTCCACAGGTACGCAGTATTTT. Amino acid sequence: CSAKRQGSTGTQYF.

This clonotype was found a few times. The J gene is TRBJ1-2, the V gene TRBV6-1, with D uncertain. Germline V gene data show CDR1 as MNHNS and CDR2 as SASEGT. The CDR3 is made up of 13 amino acids. The germline V and J ends were trimmed by 4 bases and 3 bases, with 9 bases remaining between them. The CDR3 sequence: CASSGPPDYGYTF. The CDR3 DNA reads TGTGCCAGCAGTGGCCCTCCGGACTATGGCTACACCTTC.

A few counts support this clonotype. The CDR3 reads CASSLGLSGASSYEQYF. CDR3 DNA sequence: TGCGCCAGCAGCTTGGGACTTAGCGGGGCTAGCTCCTACGAGCAGTACTTC. The V gene is TRBV5-1, the J gene TRBJ2-7; 8 bases align to TRBD2. Trimming at V came to 0 bases and at J to 0 bases, leaving 8 bases not matched to a gene. Germline values: CDR1 SGHRS, CDR2 YFSETQ. This CDR3 comprises 17 residues.

This clonotype was observed once. V is TRBV9 and J is TRBJ2-1; D ambiguous. The CDR3 loop spans 13 amino acids. CDR1 and CDR2 from the germline V gene are SGDLS and YYNGEE. With 0 bases removed from V and 7 bases from J, the gap between germline ends came to 8 bases. Written as DNA, the CDR3 is TGTGCCAGCAGCGTAGTTCATCGGAATGAGCAGTTCTTC. This gives the protein CASSVVHRNEQFF.

The J gene is TRBJ2-1, the V gene TRBV2; 9 bases line up with TRBD2. This CDR3 has 14 residues. Losses at the gene ends were 6 bases for V and 5 bases for J; bases not matched to a gene: 5. Per the germline V gene, CDR1 is SNHLY and CDR2 is FYNNEI. The CDR3 loop is CASRKRGANNEQFF. Written as DNA, the CDR3 is TGTGCCAGCAGGAAGCGGGGGGCAAACAATGAGCAGTTCTTC.

V usage is TRBV7-2 and J usage is TRBJ2-5; D unresolved. This CDR3 spans 13 amino acids. V was cut by 4 bases and J by 3 bases, with 9 bases left in between. Germline CDR1 reads SGHTA; CDR2 reads FQGNSA. Here the CDR3 DNA reads TGTGCCAGCAGCTCCCGAAGGGAAGAGACCCAGTACTTC. Protein product: CASSSRREETQYF.

As regards this clonotype: With a much larger clone just one base away, this may be a read error. The rearrangement joins TRBV4-3 to TRBJ2-5; TRBD2 matches at 9 bases. The DNA end is a closer match to TRBJ2-7, so the J assignment may be wrong. The CDR3 covers 16 residues. From germline, CDR1 is LGHNA and CDR2 YSLEER. Written as DNA, the CDR3 is TGCGCCAGCAGCCGGTCTTTGGGCGGGGGGGCCGACGAGCAGTACTTC. It is translated as CASSRSLGGGADEQYF.

This clonotype has a handful of counts. The chain employs TRBV14 and TRBJ2-7, with TRBD1 as a possible D gene (5 bases). V lost 5 bases and J lost 0, with 11 bases in between. Germline V lookup: CDR1 SGHDN, CDR2 FVKESK. This CDR3 region has 14 residues. The CDR3 region has the DNA TGTGCCAGCAGCGACGACAGAATCTCCTACGAGCAGTACTTC. This encodes CASSDDRISYEQYF.